This T cell receptor beta chain stems from a study of PD-1 blockade in classical Hodgkin lymphoma. The length of the CDR3 is 16 residues. V dropped 4 bases and J dropped 0; count of bases not matched to a gene: 5. In germline, CDR1 is ENHRY, CDR2 SYGVKD. The protocol was immunoSEQ multiplex PCR, while the TCRdb copy is restricted to in-frame clones and leaves out a portion. This table holds around 26,000 clones, 75% to 90% found once. Time point noted: cycle 4 day 1 (C4D1), after about 6 weeks of nivolumab. Relapse was seen in all patients after autologous stem cell transplantation, and brentuximab vedotin exposure was variable. The CD4+ T cells used were purified from thawed PBMCs through magnetic negative selection.

The chain carries TRBV10-3 and TRBJ2-7; 11 bases align to TRBD2. This receptor was taken from a human donor with classical Hodgkin lymphoma. This material consisted of CD4+ T cells from blood, taken before the fourth cycle of nivolumab. In nucleotides, the CDR3 is TGTGCCATCAGTGTAACTAGCGGGGGAATCTCCTACGAGCAGTACTTC. Protein product: CAISVTSGGISYEQYF.